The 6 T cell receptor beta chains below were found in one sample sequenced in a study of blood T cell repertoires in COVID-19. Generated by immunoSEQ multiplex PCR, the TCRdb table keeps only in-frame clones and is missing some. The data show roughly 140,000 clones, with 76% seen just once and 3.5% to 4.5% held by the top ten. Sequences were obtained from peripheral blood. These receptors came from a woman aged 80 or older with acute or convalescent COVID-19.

Here the CDR3 DNA reads TGTGCCAGCAGTCTCCGACAGGGTAAGGTGTACACTGAAGCTTTCTTT. Translation: CASSLRQGKVYTEAFF. The chain links TRBV6-2 or TRBV6-3 to TRBJ1-1, with 7 bases fitting TRBD1. V was clipped by 5 bases and J by 3 bases; unmatched bases: 12. Germline CDR1 MNHEY, CDR2 SVGEGT. The CDR3 sequence is 16 residues long.

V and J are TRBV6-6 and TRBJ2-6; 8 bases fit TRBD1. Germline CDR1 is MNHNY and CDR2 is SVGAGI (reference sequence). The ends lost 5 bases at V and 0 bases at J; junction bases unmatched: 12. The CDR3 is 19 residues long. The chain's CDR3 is CASSHLPDRGPSGANVLTF. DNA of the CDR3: TGTGCCAGCAGTCACCTACCCGACAGGGGACCCTCTGGGGCCAACGTCCTGACTTTC.

CDR3: CASSFSSASGRGYEQYF. The CDR3 DNA reads TGCGCCAGCAGCTTTTCTAGCGCTAGCGGGAGAGGATACGAGCAGTACTTC. V and J are TRBV5-1 and TRBJ2-7, with 10 bases fitting TRBD2. Unmatched junction bases numbered 12, after V lost 2 bases and J lost 4 bases. The CDR3 spans 17 residues. Germline CDR1 SGHRS, CDR2 YFSETQ.

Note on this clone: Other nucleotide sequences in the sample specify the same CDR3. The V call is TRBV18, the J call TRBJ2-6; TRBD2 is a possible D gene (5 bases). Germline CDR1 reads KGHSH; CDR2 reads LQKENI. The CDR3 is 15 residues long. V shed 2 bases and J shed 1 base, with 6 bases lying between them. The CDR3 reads CASSPEGSGANVLTF. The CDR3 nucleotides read TGTGCCAGCTCACCAGAGGGTTCTGGGGCCAACGTCCTGACTTTC.

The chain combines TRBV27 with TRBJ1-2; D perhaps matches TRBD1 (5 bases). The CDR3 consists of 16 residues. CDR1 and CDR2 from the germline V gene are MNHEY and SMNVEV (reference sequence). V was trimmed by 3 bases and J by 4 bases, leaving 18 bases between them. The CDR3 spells CASSFQGAGQVYGYTF. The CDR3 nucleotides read TGTGCCAGCAGTTTCCAAGGGGCAGGGCAGGTCTATGGCTACACCTTC.

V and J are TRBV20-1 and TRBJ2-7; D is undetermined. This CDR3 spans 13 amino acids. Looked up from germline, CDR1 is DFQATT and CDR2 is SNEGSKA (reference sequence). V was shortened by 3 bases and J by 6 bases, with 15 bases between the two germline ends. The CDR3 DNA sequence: TGCAGTGCTAGTCGTGCAGGTACTCCCGAGCAGTACTTC. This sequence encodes CSASRAGTPEQYF.